These 25 T cell receptor beta chains were all obtained from the same sample, sequenced in a study of cytomegalovirus exposure and HLA in healthy donors. The PCR used 60 Vbeta and 13 Jbeta primers. The assay was immunoSEQ multiplex PCR, and TCRdb's table has in-frame clones only and misses some. Here the sample spans about 200,000 clones, approximately 86% being singletons. Sequenced input: PBMCs. Receptors were obtained from a woman between 25 and 40 years old in good health and CMV-seronegative.

The CDR3 region has the DNA TGTGCCAGCTCACCGAGACTAGCGCGATCTTGGGACACCGGGGAGCTGTTTTTT. It yields the protein CASSPRLARSWDTGELFF. The rearrangement joins TRBV18 to TRBJ2-2; 8 bases line up with TRBD2. Losses at the gene ends were 3 bases for V and 3 bases for J; bases not matched to a gene: 12. This CDR3 has 18 residues. Germline-derived CDR1 and CDR2 are KGHSH and LQKENI.

The chain links TRBV7-6 to TRBJ1-4; possible D gene TRBD1, 6 bases. Germline-derived CDR1 and CDR2 are SGHVS and FNYEAQ. Trimming pared 1 base from V and 6 bases from J, leaving 9 bases between. This CDR3 is built from 14 residues. CDR3 DNA sequence: TGTGCCAGCAGCTTAGATGGGGGCTATGAAAAACTGTTTTTT. Translated, it gives CASSLDGGYEKLFF.

The chain couples TRBV29-1 to TRBJ2-7; D ambiguous. Trimming cost V 3 bases and J 6 bases, with 9 bases left between them. CDR3 length equals 11 residues. Germline values: CDR1 SQVTM, CDR2 ANQGSEA. The CDR3: CSVDGVAEQYF. The CDR3 DNA reads TGCAGCGTTGATGGAGTGGCCGAGCAGTACTTC.

CDR3 in amino acids: CASSWAGSNYGYTF. The CDR3 nucleotides are TGTGCCAGCAGCTGGGCCGGATCTAACTATGGCTACACCTTC. The rearrangement links TRBV5-6 to TRBJ1-2; D not resolved. Germline values: CDR1 SGHDT, CDR2 YYEEEE. Trimming cost V 3 bases and J 0 bases, with 9 bases left between them. CDR3 length: 14 amino acids. The full variable domain, with the rest looked up from reference TRBV5-6 and TRBJ1-2, is DAGVTQSPTHLIKTRGQQVTLRCSPKSGHDTVSWYQQALGQGPQFIFQYYEEEERQRGNFPDRFSGHQFPNYSSELNVNALLLGDSALYLCASSWAGSNYGYTFGSGTRLTVV.

V and J are TRBV6-6 and TRBJ2-5, with D perhaps matching TRBD2 (6 bases). The V end was cut by 10 bases, the J end by 0 bases, with 15 bases between. Germline V CDR1 and CDR2: MNHNY, SVGAGI (reference sequence). The CDR3 sequence is 14 residues long. CDR3 sequence reads: CATTGTSYQETQYF. CDR3 nucleotides: TGTGCCACTACCGGGACTTCGTACCAAGAGACCCAGTACTTC.

This rearrangement joins TRBV5-6 to TRBJ1-2; 9 bases fit TRBD1. V lost 0 bases and J lost 4; bases outside the gene matches: 1. CDR1 and CDR2 (germline): SGHDT, YYEEEE. This CDR3 contains 14 residues. The CDR3 DNA reads as TGTGCCAGCAGCTTGGGACAGGGGGGCTATGGCTACACCTTC. It yields the protein CASSLGQGGYGYTF. Filled out from reference TRBV5-6 and TRBJ1-2, the complete variable domain reads DAGVTQSPTHLIKTRGQQVTLRCSPKSGHDTVSWYQQALGQGPQFIFQYYEEEERQRGNFPDRFSGHQFPNYSSELNVNALLLGDSALYLCASSLGQGGYGYTFGSGTRLTVV.

V is TRBV28 and J is TRBJ2-3; D perhaps matches TRBD1 (5 bases). The CDR3 extends over 14 amino acids. Trimming pared 5 bases from V and 2 bases from J, leaving 11 bases between. Germline V lookup: CDR1 MDHEN, CDR2 SYDVKM. CDR3 sequence: CASSPLGHTDTQYF. In nucleotides, the CDR3 is TGTGCCAGCAGTCCCCTGGGGCACACAGATACGCAGTATTTT.

The chain has TRBV19 and TRBJ2-3; possible D gene TRBD1, 5 bases. Germline V gene lookup returns CDR1 LNHDA and CDR2 SQIVND (reference sequence). The CDR3 totals 16 residues. The V and J ends lost 3 bases and 2 bases respectively, with 15 bases between them. CDR3 sequence: CASSMIRQRNTDTQYF. CDR3 DNA sequence: TGTGCCAGTAGTATGATTCGACAGAGAAACACAGATACGCAGTATTTT.

The chain uses TRBV6-5 and TRBJ2-2; 7 bases are shared with TRBD2. The V and J ends lost 8 bases and 4 bases, in that order; junction bases with no gene match: 10. Per the germline V gene, CDR1 is MNHEY and CDR2 is SVGAGI. The CDR3 runs 15 residues. CDR3 in amino acids: CASRLAVGGTGELFF. CDR3 in DNA: TGTGCCAGCCGCCTAGCGGTGGGTGGCACCGGGGAGCTGTTTTTT.

CDR3 nucleotides: TGTGCCAGCAGTTACCAGGGTTGGAGCAATGAGCAGTTCTTC. It encodes CASSYQGWSNEQFF. This chain uses TRBV27 with TRBJ2-1; D is perhaps TRBD1 (5 bases). The CDR3 runs to 14 residues. V shed 4 bases and J shed 6 bases, with 13 bases lying between them. Germline V CDR1 and CDR2: MNHEY, SMNVEV (reference sequence).

This clone was counted a few times. The rearrangement links TRBV29-1 to TRBJ2-1; D not certain. Trimming left V 1 base short and J 2 bases short, with 12 bases between. CDR1 SQVTM and CDR2 ANQGSEA come from the germline V gene. The CDR3 runs 15 residues. CDR3 sequence: CSVEGFTIPYNEQFF. In DNA, the CDR3 is TGCAGCGTTGAAGGCTTTACTATCCCCTACAATGAGCAGTTCTTC.

The gene calls are TRBV19 and TRBJ2-7, with D possibly matching TRBD2 (6 bases). Trimming shortened V by 3 bases and J by 6 bases, and 9 bases separated the two germline ends. Germline assignment: CDR1 LNHDA and CDR2 SQIVND (reference sequence). The CDR3 consists of 12 residues. CDR3 region: CASSIMGGEQYF. The CDR3 DNA reads as TGTGCCAGTAGTATTATGGGGGGCGAGCAGTACTTC.

The chain links TRBV7-9 to TRBJ2-7, with 9 bases identical to TRBD1. Trimming cost V 6 bases and J 6 bases; bases outside gene matches: 6. This CDR3 has 13 amino acids. Germline loops: CDR1 SEHNR, CDR2 FQNEAQ (reference sequence). Here the CDR3 reads CASRWDRVGEQYF. The CDR3 DNA reads TGTGCCAGCAGGTGGGACAGGGTCGGCGAGCAGTACTTC.

V is TRBV2 and J is TRBJ2-2, with D maybe TRBD1 (6 bases). V was clipped by 0 bases and J by 6 bases, with 17 bases between them. Germline CDR1 reads SNHLY; CDR2 reads FYNNEI. This CDR3 has 17 residues. CDR3 region: CASSEALGGLRPGELFF. The CDR3 bases are TGTGCCAGCAGTGAAGCGCTTGGGGGCCTCAGACCCGGGGAGCTGTTTTTT.

CDR3 loop: CASSLWGGGLFF. CDR3 bases: TGTGCCAGCAGTTTATGGGGGGGAGGATTGTTTTTT. The J gene is TRBJ1-4, the V gene TRBV28; tentatively, D is TRBD1 (5 bases). V lost 0 bases and J lost 15, with 11 bases in between. The CDR3 covers 12 residues. Per germline, CDR1 MDHEN and CDR2 SYDVKM.

This clone was counted a single time. The chain couples TRBV2 to TRBJ1-2, with D possibly TRBD1 on 6 matching bases. This CDR3 spans 13 amino acids. Trimming removed 8 bases at V and 0 bases at J, with 10 bases between. Germline CDR1 reads SNHLY; CDR2 reads FYNNEI. The CDR3 region has the DNA TGTGCCAGCTCAGGGGAGACTAACTATGGCTACACCTTC. Its protein product is CASSGETNYGYTF.

This chain uses TRBV5-6 with TRBJ2-1; D is perhaps TRBD2 (5 bases). Trimming removed 3 bases at V and 15 bases at J, with 22 bases between. CDR1 and CDR2 (germline): SGHDT, YYEEEE. The CDR3 loop spans 14 amino acids. The CDR3 loop is CASSWVVRASTRFF. DNA of the CDR3: TGTGCCAGCAGCTGGGTTGTGCGGGCATCTACCCGGTTCTTC.

The chain carries TRBV11-2 and TRBJ2-3; D gene uncertain. This CDR3 region has 14 residues. In germline, CDR1 is SGHAT, CDR2 FQNNGV. The V end was cut by 0 bases, the J end by 3 bases, with 7 bases between. CDR3 in amino acids: CASSLDQWTDTQYF. The CDR3 coding sequence is TGTGCCAGCAGCTTAGATCAGTGGACAGATACGCAGTATTTT.

This chain connects TRBV6-5 to TRBJ1-2, with 7 bases matching TRBD1. Germline assignment: CDR1 MNHEY and CDR2 SVGAGI. The V gene end was trimmed by 4 bases and the J gene end by 4 bases; junction bases not matched to a gene: 9. CDR3 length equals 15 residues. CDR3 loop: CASSLGAGQTYGYTF. As DNA, the CDR3 is TGTGCCAGCAGTTTGGGGGCGGGACAGACCTATGGCTACACCTTC.

This clone was picked up a small number of times. V usage is TRBV18 and J usage is TRBJ2-5; 8 bases agree with TRBD1. CDR1 is KGHSH, CDR2 LQKENI, per germline. J lost 7 bases, V lost 3 bases, and 10 bases had no gene match. This CDR3 is 15 amino acids long. CDR3 region: CASSPSTGAHGTQYF. In DNA form, the CDR3 reads TGTGCCAGCTCACCGTCGACAGGGGCGCACGGGACCCAGTACTTC.

The chain joins TRBV9 to TRBJ2-3; D remains ambiguous. CDR3 length equals 16 residues. V lost 0 bases, J lost 0 bases, and 11 bases lay in between. Germline CDR1 and CDR2: SGDLS and YYNGEE. The CDR3: CASSVGGGTSTDTQYF. CDR3 nucleotide sequence: TGTGCCAGCAGCGTAGGAGGCGGAACAAGCACAGATACGCAGTATTTT. Full variable domain (rest looked up from reference TRBV9 and TRBJ2-3): DSGVTQTPKHLITATGQRVTLRCSPRSGDLSVYWYQQSLDQGLQFLIQYYNGEERAKGNILERFSAQQFPDLHSELNLSSLELGDSALYFCASSVGGGTSTDTQYFGPGTRLTVL.

This chain uses TRBV11-2 with TRBJ2-1; 8 nucleotides align to TRBD2. The CDR3 is 15 amino acids. CDR1 SGHAT and CDR2 FQNNGV come from the germline V gene. Trimming took 2 bases from V and 10 from J; bases not matched to a gene: 10. CDR3 loop: CASSLRLATLKEQFF. CDR3 in DNA: TGTGCCAGCAGCTTACGACTAGCGACACTTAAGGAGCAGTTCTTC.

The chain recombines TRBV5-1 with TRBJ2-3; tentatively, D is TRBD1 (5 bases). The germline V gene has CDR1 SGHRS and CDR2 YFSETQ. CDR3 length: 14 amino acids. Between the trimmed V and J ends, which lost 0 bases and 3 bases, there was a span of 8 bases. DNA for the CDR3: TGCGCCAGCAGCTTGGGCAGGGCGACAGATACGCAGTATTTT. Translating it yields CASSLGRATDTQYF.

The chain is built from TRBV7-9 and TRBJ2-1; 16 nucleotides line up with TRBD2. This CDR3 has 16 residues. Germline loops: CDR1 SEHNR, CDR2 FQNEAQ (reference sequence). V shed 5 bases and J 15 bases; nucleotides not matched to a gene: 13. The CDR3 protein is CASSQQTGTSGRAGFF. The CDR3 DNA follows: TGTGCCAGCAGCCAGCAAACCGGGACTAGCGGGAGGGCTGGGTTCTTC.

The V and J genes are TRBV9 and TRBJ2-3; 12 positions agree with TRBD2. Germline V CDR1 and CDR2: SGDLS, YYNGEE. This CDR3 has 17 residues. After removal of 3 bases from V and 3 bases from J, the junction contained 8 bases not matched to a gene. CDR3 DNA: TGTGCCAGCAGCGCCCGCTCCGGGACTAGCGGGACAGATACGCAGTATTTT. Residues: CASSARSGTSGTDTQYF.